The T cell receptor beta chain under discussion was sequenced for a study of Ad26.COV2.S vaccination and SARS-CoV-2 variants. Specified treatment: some 20 received Ad26.COV2.S at low or high dose, single or two shots; 5 received placebo; per-sample allocation not given. Each sample was drawn 63 days after the first injection (of vaccine or placebo). Repertoires were generated with immunoSEQ multiplex PCR, while TCRdb's copy carries only in-frame clones and drops some. The table shows about 350,000 clones, with around 83% occurring only once. Germline V gene lookup returns CDR1 SGHTA and CDR2 FQGNSA. The CDR3 has 14 amino acids. V lost 3 bases and J lost 7, with 13 bases in between.

The sample consisted of peripheral blood, taken in a trial of Ad26.COV2.S vaccine versus placebo. The chain is built from TRBV7-2 and TRBJ1-5; the D gene is possibly TRBD1 (6 bases). This sequence originates from a person between 18 and 60 years old who received the Ad26.COV2.S COVID-19 vaccine or a placebo. CDR3 sequence reads: CASSFSPQGQPQHF. The DNA of the CDR3 is TGTGCCAGCAGCTTTTCCCCACAGGGACAGCCCCAGCATTTT.